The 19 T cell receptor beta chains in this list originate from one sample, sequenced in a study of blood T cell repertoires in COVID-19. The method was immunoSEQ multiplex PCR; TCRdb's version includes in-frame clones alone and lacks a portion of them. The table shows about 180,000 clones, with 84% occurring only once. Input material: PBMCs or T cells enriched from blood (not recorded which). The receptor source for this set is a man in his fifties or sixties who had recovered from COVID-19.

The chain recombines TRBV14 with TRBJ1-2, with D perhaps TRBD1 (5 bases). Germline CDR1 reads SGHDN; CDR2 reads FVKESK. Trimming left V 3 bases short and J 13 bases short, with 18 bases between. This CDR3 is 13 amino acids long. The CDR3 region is CASSHLPQDPLTF. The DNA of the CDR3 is TGTGCCAGCAGCCATTTGCCACAGGACCCTCTCACCTTC.

CDR3 residues: CASSLKTGGSYNEQFF. Written as DNA, the CDR3 is TGTGCCAGCAGCTTAAAAACAGGGGGCTCCTACAATGAGCAGTTCTTC. The chain recombines TRBV5-6 with TRBJ2-1, with 8 positions matching TRBD1. Germline CDR1 SGHDT, CDR2 YYEEEE. The CDR3 extends over 16 amino acids. The V gene end was trimmed by 2 bases and the J gene end by 0 bases; junction bases not matched to a gene: 4.

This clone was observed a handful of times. CDR3 DNA sequence: TGTGCCACTTCACAGGGACTAGCGGGGACCGGGGAGCTGTTTTTT. Amino acid sequence: CATSQGLAGTGELFF. The gene calls are TRBV28 and TRBJ2-2, with 13 positions matching TRBD2. J lost 5 bases, V lost 10 bases, and 7 bases had no gene match. Germline CDR1 reads MDHEN; CDR2 reads SYDVKM. The CDR3 totals 15 residues.

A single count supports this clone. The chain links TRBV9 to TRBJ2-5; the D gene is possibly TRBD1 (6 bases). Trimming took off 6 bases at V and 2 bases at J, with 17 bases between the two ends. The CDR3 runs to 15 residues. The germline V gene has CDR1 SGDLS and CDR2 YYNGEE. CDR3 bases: TGTGCCAGCACGCCCCTAGGGGGTAGTCAAGAGACCCAGTACTTC. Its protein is CASTPLGGSQETQYF.

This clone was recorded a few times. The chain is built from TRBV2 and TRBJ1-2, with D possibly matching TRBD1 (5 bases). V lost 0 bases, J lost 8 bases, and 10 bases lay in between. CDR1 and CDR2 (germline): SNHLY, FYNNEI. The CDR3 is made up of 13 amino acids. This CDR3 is CASSEAARAGYTF. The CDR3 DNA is TGTGCCAGCAGTGAAGCCGCCAGGGCGGGCTACACCTTC.

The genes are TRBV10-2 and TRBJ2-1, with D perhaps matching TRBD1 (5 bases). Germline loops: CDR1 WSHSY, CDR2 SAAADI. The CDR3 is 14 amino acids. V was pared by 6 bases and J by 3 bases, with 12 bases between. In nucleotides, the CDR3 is TGCGCCAGCAGAGGGGCGCCAGTCTACAATGAGCAGTTCTTC. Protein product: CASRGAPVYNEQFF.

In DNA, the CDR3 is TGCGCCAGCAGAGAAGGACAGGGTTCCGGGGAGCTGTTTTTT. Residues: CASREGQGSGELFF. The V call is TRBV10-1, the J call TRBJ2-2, with 8 positions matching TRBD1. V dropped 6 bases and J dropped 6; count of bases not matched to a gene: 6. The CDR3 is 14 residues long. In germline, CDR1 is WNHNN, CDR2 SYGVQD (reference sequence).

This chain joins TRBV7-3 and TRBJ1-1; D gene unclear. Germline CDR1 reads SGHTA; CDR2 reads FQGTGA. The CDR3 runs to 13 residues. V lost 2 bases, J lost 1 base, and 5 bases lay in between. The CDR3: CASSLFGNTEAFF. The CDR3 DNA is TGTGCCAGCAGCTTATTCGGGAACACTGAAGCTTTCTTT.

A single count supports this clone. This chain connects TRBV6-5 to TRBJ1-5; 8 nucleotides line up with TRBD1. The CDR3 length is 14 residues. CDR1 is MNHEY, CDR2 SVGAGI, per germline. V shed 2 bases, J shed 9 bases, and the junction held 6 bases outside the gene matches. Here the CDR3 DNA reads TGTGCCAGCAGTTACGGACAGGGAATGGCGCCCCAGCATTTT. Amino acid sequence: CASSYGQGMAPQHF.

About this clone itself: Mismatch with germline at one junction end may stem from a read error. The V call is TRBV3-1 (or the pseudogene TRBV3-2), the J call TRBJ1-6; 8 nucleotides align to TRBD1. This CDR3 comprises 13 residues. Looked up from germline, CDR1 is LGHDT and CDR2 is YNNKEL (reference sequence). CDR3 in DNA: TGTGCCAGCAGCCAAGATTTGCTGGACAGGGTTGCTTTT. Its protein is CASSQDLLDRVAF.

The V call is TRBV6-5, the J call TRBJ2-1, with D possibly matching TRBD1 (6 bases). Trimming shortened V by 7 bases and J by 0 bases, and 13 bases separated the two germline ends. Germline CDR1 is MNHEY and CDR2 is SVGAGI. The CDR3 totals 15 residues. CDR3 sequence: CASIKRGGSYNEQFF. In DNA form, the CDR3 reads TGTGCCAGCATTAAGAGAGGGGGCTCCTACAATGAGCAGTTCTTC.

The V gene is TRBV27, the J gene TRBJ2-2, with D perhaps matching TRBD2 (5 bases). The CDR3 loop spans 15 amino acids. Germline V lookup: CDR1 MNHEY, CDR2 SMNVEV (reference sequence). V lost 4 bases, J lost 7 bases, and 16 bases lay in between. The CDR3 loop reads CASSSAGIPGGELFF. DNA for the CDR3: TGTGCCAGCAGTTCCGCCGGGATCCCAGGCGGGGAGCTGTTTTTT.

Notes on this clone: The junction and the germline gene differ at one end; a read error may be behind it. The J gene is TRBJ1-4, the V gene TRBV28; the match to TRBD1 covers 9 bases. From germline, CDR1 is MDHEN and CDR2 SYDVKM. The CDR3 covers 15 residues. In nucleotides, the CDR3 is TGTGCCAGCAGGTTATCCGGGACAGGGCGCGAAAAACTGTTTTTT. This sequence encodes CASRLSGTGREKLFF.

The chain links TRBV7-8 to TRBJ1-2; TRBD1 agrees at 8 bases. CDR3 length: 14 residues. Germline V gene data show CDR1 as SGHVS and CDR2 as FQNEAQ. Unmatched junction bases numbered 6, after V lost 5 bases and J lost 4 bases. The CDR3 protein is CASSRDRGAYGYTF. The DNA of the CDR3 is TGTGCCAGCAGCCGAGACAGGGGCGCCTATGGCTACACCTTC.

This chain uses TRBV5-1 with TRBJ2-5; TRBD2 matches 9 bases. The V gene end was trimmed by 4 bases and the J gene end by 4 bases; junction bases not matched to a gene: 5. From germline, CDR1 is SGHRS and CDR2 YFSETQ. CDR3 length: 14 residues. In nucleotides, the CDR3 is TGCGCCAGCAGCCAAGCGGGGGGCCCAGAGACCCAGTACTTC. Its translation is CASSQAGGPETQYF. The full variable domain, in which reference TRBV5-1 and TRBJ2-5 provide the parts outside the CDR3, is KAGVTQTPRYLIKTRGQQVTLSCSPISGHRSVSWYQQTPGQGLQFLFEYFSETQRNKGNFPGRFSGRQFSNSRSEMNVSTLELGDSALYLCASSQAGGPETQYFGPGTRLLVL.

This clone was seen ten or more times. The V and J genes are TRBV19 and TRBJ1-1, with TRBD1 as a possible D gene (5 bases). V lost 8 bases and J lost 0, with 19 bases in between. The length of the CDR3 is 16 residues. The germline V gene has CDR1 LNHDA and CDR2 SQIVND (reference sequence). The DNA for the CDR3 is TGTGCCAGTTCTTTATTTATGGCAGGGATGAACACTGAAGCTTTCTTT. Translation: CASSLFMAGMNTEAFF. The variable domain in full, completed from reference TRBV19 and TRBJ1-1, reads DGGITQSPKYLFRKEGQNVTLSCEQNLNHDAMYWYRQDPGQGLRLIYYSQIVNDFQKGDIAEGYSVSREKKESFPLTVTSAQKNPTAFYLCASSLFMAGMNTEAFFGQGTRLTVV.

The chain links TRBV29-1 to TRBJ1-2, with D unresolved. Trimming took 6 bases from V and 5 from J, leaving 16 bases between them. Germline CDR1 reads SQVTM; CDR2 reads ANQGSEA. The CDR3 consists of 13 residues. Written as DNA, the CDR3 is TGCAGCGTGGCAGGAAATCAGGAATATGGCTACACCTTC. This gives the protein CSVAGNQEYGYTF. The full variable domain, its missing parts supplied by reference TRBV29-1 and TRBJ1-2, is SAVISQKPSRDICQRGTSLTIQCQVDSQVTMMFWYRQQPGQSLTLIATANQGSEATYESGFVIDKFPISRPNLTFSTLTVSNMSPEDSSIYLCSVAGNQEYGYTFGSGTRLTVV.

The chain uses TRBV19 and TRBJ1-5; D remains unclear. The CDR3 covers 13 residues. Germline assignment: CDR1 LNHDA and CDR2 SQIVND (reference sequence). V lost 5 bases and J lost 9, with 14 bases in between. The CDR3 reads CASSSTEFLPQHF. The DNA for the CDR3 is TGTGCCAGTAGTTCAACGGAGTTCCTGCCCCAGCATTTT.

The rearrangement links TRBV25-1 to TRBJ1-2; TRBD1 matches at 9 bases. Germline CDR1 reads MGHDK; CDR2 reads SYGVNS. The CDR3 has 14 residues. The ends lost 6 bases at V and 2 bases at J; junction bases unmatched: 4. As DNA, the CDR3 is TGTGCCAGCAGAAGGACAGGGGACAACTATGGCTACACCTTC. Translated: CASRRTGDNYGYTF.